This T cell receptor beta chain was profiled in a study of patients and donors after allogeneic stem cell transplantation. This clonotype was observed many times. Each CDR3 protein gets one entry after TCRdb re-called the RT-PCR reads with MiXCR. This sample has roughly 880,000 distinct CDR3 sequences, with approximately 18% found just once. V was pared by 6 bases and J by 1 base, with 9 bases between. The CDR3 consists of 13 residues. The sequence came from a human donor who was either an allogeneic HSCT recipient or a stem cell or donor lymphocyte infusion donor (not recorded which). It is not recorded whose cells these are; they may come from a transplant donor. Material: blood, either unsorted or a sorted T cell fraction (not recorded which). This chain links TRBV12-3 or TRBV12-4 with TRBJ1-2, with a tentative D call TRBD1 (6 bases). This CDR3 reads CASSRQDNYGYTF. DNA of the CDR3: TGTGCCAGCAGCCGACAGGATAACTATGGCTACACCTTC.